This TCR beta chain was documented in a study of T and B cells in COVID-19 patients. On the study more broadly: At median age roughly 35 years, recovered patients were younger than active-infection patients at approximately 68.

CDR3 length: 17 residues. Between the trimmed V and J ends, which lost 4 bases and 6 bases, there was a span of 21 bases. Germline V lookup: CDR1 MNHEY, CDR2 SVGEGT. Blood genomic DNA input for TRB amplification was roughly 250-550 ng. TRB rearrangements were amplified by multiplex PCR with BIOMED2 TRB-A/B primers. TCRdb ran MiXCR on the multiplex PCR reads and lists one entry per CDR3 protein. The sample has 24,000 or so distinct CDR3 sequences, approximately 32% seen once. The rearrangement joins TRBV6-2 or TRBV6-3 to TRBJ2-2; the D is unclear. The sequence was obtained from a human donor who had recovered from COVID-19. Sequencing was done on a sample of blood. CDR3 region: CASSFSVERTISGELFF. CDR3 DNA: TGTGCCAGCAGTTTCTCGGTCGAGAGAACAATTTCCGGGGAGCTGTTTTTT.